This TCR beta chain was found in a study of shared clonotypes between healthy human individuals. Study overall: Per donor, three plates held CD4 naive cells, three held CD4 memory, two held CD8 naive and one held CD8 memory.

It was at deep level that the assay was run. The protocol was immunoSEQ multiplex PCR, while the TCRdb copy is restricted to in-frame clones and leaves out a portion. The sample has 2 million to 3 million clones; over 85% are singletons. Germline V gives CDR1 MDHEN, CDR2 SYDVKM. The V gene end was trimmed by 6 bases and the J gene end by 5 bases; junction bases not matched to a gene: 4. CDR3 size: 12 residues. The rearrangement uses TRBV28 and TRBJ2-7; 7 bases map to TRBD1. The receptor comes from a man in his late teens or twenties in good health. Some clones in this sample may be carry-over from other donors' samples. The sequenced sample was naive CD4+ T cells from PBMCs. Subset noted: CD45RA+ positively selected. This CDR3 is CASRSQGDEQYF. The CDR3 region has the DNA TGTGCCAGCAGATCCCAGGGGGACGAGCAGTACTTC.